The clone carrying this T cell receptor (beta chain) occurred once. The antigen is unknown. The CDR3 covers 12 residues. V lost 5 bases and J lost 4, with 11 bases in between. The V gene's germline CDR1 is DFQATT and CDR2 SNEGSKA (reference sequence). From blood CD8+ and CD4+ T cells, the TCR beta chain was sequenced. While CD8+ and CD4+ T cells were isolated negatively, TEMRA cells were enriched by FACS. These data come from a study of CD8 T cells in Susac syndrome. Reverse transcription of 0.5 to 1 ug RNA was carried out with random hexamers. Across 54 Vbeta and 13 Jbeta, TCR beta CDR3 was amplified with immunoSEQ multiplex PCR. TCRdb analysed the immunoSEQ multiplex PCR reads with MiXCR anew, one entry per CDR3 protein. The repertoire holds 150,000 to 200,000 distinct CDR3 sequences, with about 90% as singletons. Findings and caveats of the study: As the study acknowledged, the number of individuals who were part of its TCR sequencing and HLA analysis was relatively small.

The sequencing sample was made of CD4+ T cells from PBMCs. The V and J genes are TRBV20-1 and TRBJ2-5, with a possible D match to TRBD2 (6 bases). The TCR was taken from a human donor in good health. CDR3 sequence: CSAPAGRETQYF. CDR3 sequence (DNA): TGCAGTGCTCCCGCGGGGAGAGAGACCCAGTACTTC.